The 25 T cell receptor beta chains given below trace back to one sample, sequenced in a study of beta chain features in type 1 diabetes. Isolated RNA was reverse transcribed in full, so expressed TCRB transcripts were sequenced. Produced via immunoSEQ multiplex PCR; TCRdb's table is partial and in-frame only. The sample carries 810,000 or so clones, about a sixth recorded once. The sample taken for sequencing was naive CD4+ T cells from blood. The receptors were gathered from a woman between 18 and 29 years old in good health.

This clone was observed a few times. The gene calls are TRBV6-6 and TRBJ2-3; D remains ambiguous. The V gene's germline CDR1 is MNHNY and CDR2 SVGAGI (reference sequence). The V end lost 8 bases, the J end lost 0 bases, and 15 bases lay between the germline ends. The CDR3 sequence is 15 residues long. CDR3 in amino acids: CASSLSAFSTDTQYF. For the CDR3, the DNA is TGTGCCAGCTCCCTCTCAGCGTTTAGCACAGATACGCAGTATTTT.

This clone turned up a few times. The chain employs TRBV19 and TRBJ2-7, with 7 bases matching TRBD1. CDR3 length: 15 residues. The junction had 6 bases not matched to a gene; V was cut back by 3 bases and J by 1 base. Germline loops: CDR1 LNHDA, CDR2 SQIVND (reference sequence). CDR3: CASSIEGAKSYEQYF. CDR3 nucleotide sequence: TGTGCCAGTAGTATTGAGGGGGCGAAGTCCTACGAGCAGTACTTC.

Only a few counts were recorded for this clone. The chain carries TRBV29-1 and TRBJ2-3; D may be TRBD1 or TRBD2 (5 bases each). V gave up 4 bases and J gave up 8 bases, with 10 bases separating them. The CDR3 length is 11 residues. Germline loops: CDR1 SQVTM, CDR2 ANQGSEA. CDR3 loop: CSVGTRGTQYF. The CDR3 DNA reads as TGCAGCGTTGGTACTAGGGGTACGCAGTATTTT.

The V gene is TRBV9, the J gene TRBJ2-1, with 8 bases that match TRBD2. V trimming: 0 bases; J trimming: 6 bases; junction bases outside the gene matches: 5. This CDR3 comprises 15 residues. Germline lookup yields CDR1 SGDLS and CDR2 YYNGEE. CDR3 in DNA: TGTGCCAGCAGCGTAGGGGGACTAGTGGGCAATGAGCAGTTCTTC. This encodes CASSVGGLVGNEQFF.

In its sample, this clone was seen a few times. Other nucleotide sequences in the sample specify the same CDR3. The CDR3 DNA follows: TGTGCCAGCTCACCTATGGAGGAGACCCAGTACTTC. As protein: CASSPMEETQYF. The V and J genes are TRBV18 and TRBJ2-5; D not resolved. V was shortened by 3 bases and J by 5 bases, with 7 bases between the two germline ends. This CDR3 comprises 12 residues. From germline, CDR1 is KGHSH and CDR2 LQKENI.

This clone was found a few times. CDR3 region: CASTIAGGANEQFF. CDR3 bases: TGTGCCAGCACGATAGCGGGAGGGGCCAATGAGCAGTTCTTC. The gene calls are TRBV18 and TRBJ2-1, with 11 bases lining up with TRBD2. The CDR3 contains 14 residues. V lost 8 bases to trimming and J lost 6 bases; unmatched junction nucleotides: 6. Germline CDR1 KGHSH, CDR2 LQKENI.

The rearrangement uses TRBV11-3 and TRBJ2-2; possible D gene TRBD1, 6 bases. Germline values: CDR1 SGHNT, CDR2 YENEEA. Trimming pared 3 bases from V and 1 base from J, leaving 9 bases between. The CDR3 extends over 15 amino acids. In DNA, the CDR3 is TGTGCCAGCAGCTTGGGACATTTGAACACCGGGGAGCTGTTTTTT. Protein sequence: CASSLGHLNTGELFF.

This chain links TRBV27 with TRBJ2-7; 8 bases line up with TRBD1. The germline V gene encodes CDR1 MNHEY and CDR2 SMNVEV (reference sequence). The V gene end was trimmed by 8 bases and the J gene end by 2 bases; junction bases not matched to a gene: 8. This CDR3 contains 14 residues. The CDR3 is CASGGTGSTYEQYF. In nucleotides, the CDR3 is TGTGCCAGCGGGGGGACAGGTTCTACCTACGAGCAGTACTTC.

This clone came up a few times. The chain combines TRBV29-1 with TRBJ2-7, with D tentatively TRBD2 (5 bases). The V and J ends lost 5 bases and 3 bases respectively, with 20 bases between them. Germline V gene sequence: CDR1 SQVTM, CDR2 ANQGSEA. The CDR3 sequence is 15 residues long. The CDR3 region has the DNA TGCAGCGTTCTTGGGAAAGGCGGAGGCTTCTACGAGCAGTACTTC. This codes for CSVLGKGGGFYEQYF.

This clone was counted only a few times. This CDR3 is also generated by other DNA sequences in the sample. The CDR3 DNA is TGCAGTGCTGCCGCAGATACGCAGTATTTT. It translates to CSAAADTQYF. The chain is built from TRBV20-1 and TRBJ2-3; the D is unclear. V was clipped by 5 bases and J by 4 bases, with 4 bases between them. This CDR3 has 10 amino acids. Germline lookup yields CDR1 DFQATT and CDR2 SNEGSKA (reference sequence).

This clone was counted only a few times. This chain connects TRBV6-6 to TRBJ2-1; D is unresolved. The germline V gene encodes CDR1 MNHNY and CDR2 SVGAGI (reference sequence). The V end was cut by 2 bases, the J end by 4 bases, with 12 bases between. The CDR3 sequence is 15 residues long. The CDR3 reads CASSYVAGLYNEQFF. In DNA, the CDR3 is TGTGCCAGCAGTTACGTGGCAGGTCTTTACAATGAGCAGTTCTTC.

The chain couples TRBV5-1 to TRBJ2-3; no reliable D call. CDR1 and CDR2 from the germline V gene are SGHRS and YFSETQ. V dropped 2 bases and J dropped 4 bases, with 5 bases sitting between them. The CDR3 is 12 residues long. The CDR3 sequence: CASSLRPDTQYF. The CDR3, as DNA: TGCGCCAGCAGCTTACGTCCAGATACGCAGTATTTT.

The chain carries TRBV7-2 and TRBJ2-5; D is possibly TRBD2 (5 bases). This CDR3 is 14 amino acids long. Trimming shortened V by 5 bases and J by 5 bases, and 15 bases separated the two germline ends. Germline-derived CDR1 and CDR2 are SGHTA and FQGNSA. CDR3 sequence: CASSQGLRRETQYF. The CDR3 DNA reads TGTGCCAGCAGCCAAGGACTTAGGCGGGAGACCCAGTACTTC.

This clone was counted between two and nine times. V gene TRBV27 combines with J gene TRBJ2-3; 7 bases line up with TRBD1. Germline V lookup: CDR1 MNHEY, CDR2 SMNVEV (reference sequence). This CDR3 is 14 amino acids long. V lost 0 bases to trimming and J lost 4 bases; unmatched junction nucleotides: 1. In nucleotides, the CDR3 is TGTGCCAGCAGTTTATCAGGGGGCGCAGATACGCAGTATTTT. Its translation: CASSLSGGADTQYF.

This chain joins TRBV27 and TRBJ2-1; TRBD2 aligns across 14 bases. Germline V gives CDR1 MNHEY, CDR2 SMNVEV (reference sequence). The CDR3 totals 16 residues. V trimming: 5 bases; J trimming: 8 bases; junction bases outside the gene matches: 8. Here the CDR3 DNA reads TGTGCCAGCAGTCTAGCAGGGACTAGCGGGAGCCATGAGCAGTTCTTC. Amino acid sequence: CASSLAGTSGSHEQFF.

This clone appeared a few times. The chain combines TRBV28 with TRBJ2-2, with TRBD2 matching over 9 bases. V was clipped by 8 bases and J by 5 bases; unmatched bases: 9. The CDR3 runs 15 residues. The germline gives CDR1 MDHEN, CDR2 SYDVKM. CDR3 residues: CASASGTAGTGELFF. The CDR3 DNA follows: TGTGCCAGCGCTAGCGGGACCGCGGGGACCGGGGAGCTGTTTTTT.

This clone has just a few counts. The gene calls are TRBV29-1 and TRBJ2-5; 12 bases align to TRBD2. Germline-derived CDR1 and CDR2 are SQVTM and ANQGSEA. The CDR3 spans 16 residues. J was trimmed by 5 bases and V by 6 bases; bases with no gene match: 13. In DNA form, the CDR3 reads TGCAGCGTGACTAGCGGGAGTACCTTGCAGAGGGAGACCCAGTACTTC. As protein: CSVTSGSTLQRETQYF. The variable domain in full, completed from reference TRBV29-1 and TRBJ2-5, reads SAVISQKPSRDICQRGTSLTIQCQVDSQVTMMFWYRQQPGQSLTLIATANQGSEATYESGFVIDKFPISRPNLTFSTLTVSNMSPEDSSIYLCSVTSGSTLQRETQYFGPGTRLLVL.

V and J are TRBV7-9 and TRBJ1-1; 8 bases are shared with TRBD1. CDR1 and CDR2 (germline): SEHNR, FQNEAQ (reference sequence). The CDR3 spans 13 residues. V lost 6 bases and J lost 3; bases outside the gene matches: 3. Written as DNA, the CDR3 is TGTGCCAGCAGACCACAGGGGGACACTGAAGCTTTCTTT. Amino acid sequence: CASRPQGDTEAFF.

The chain couples TRBV11-2 to TRBJ2-7; TRBD1 or TRBD2 may be the D gene (6 bases each). Germline V lookup: CDR1 SGHAT, CDR2 FQNNGV. The CDR3 is 12 amino acids. V lost 6 bases and J lost 4, with 10 bases in between. CDR3 nucleotides: TGTGCCAGCAGGGAGGGGGTTTACGAGCAGTACTTC. Translating gives CASREGVYEQYF.

V usage is TRBV28 and J usage is TRBJ1-5, with D possibly being TRBD1 (6 bases). Trimming pared 6 bases from V and 5 bases from J, leaving 17 bases between. Per germline, CDR1 MDHEN and CDR2 SYDVKM. This CDR3 is built from 15 residues. The chain's CDR3 is CASSSFRDTYQPQHF. DNA for the CDR3: TGTGCCAGCAGCTCATTCCGGGACACCTATCAGCCCCAGCATTTT.

The CDR3 nucleotides read TGCGCCAGCAGCCAGCCGTACAGGGGGACTGAAGCTTTCTTT. It is translated as CASSQPYRGTEAFF. This chain connects TRBV4-1 to TRBJ1-1; 8 nucleotides align to TRBD1. Germline-derived CDR1 and CDR2 are MGHRA and YSYEKL. The CDR3 loop spans 14 amino acids. After removal of 3 bases from V and 5 bases from J, the junction contained 5 bases not matched to a gene.

This clone came up once. The sample has other DNA sequences that encode this CDR3 too. This chain links TRBV19 with TRBJ2-7; TRBD2 matches at 10 bases. The CDR3 contains 14 residues. The V gene's germline CDR1 is LNHDA and CDR2 SQIVND (reference sequence). J gave up 0 bases and V 6 bases, and 2 bases lay outside the gene matches. For the CDR3, the DNA is TGTGCCAGTAGGAGGACTAGCGGCTCCTACGAGCAGTACTTC. It yields the protein CASRRTSGSYEQYF.

The chain uses TRBV7-9 and TRBJ2-3, with D maybe TRBD2 (7 bases). This CDR3 has 18 amino acids. Deletions cut 10 bases from V and 0 bases from J, with 26 bases between. Germline V gives CDR1 SEHNR, CDR2 FQNEAQ (reference sequence). The CDR3 DNA reads TGTGCCACCCGGGGGGTGACAGGAGCCACGCTGAGCACAGATACGCAGTATTTT. Its protein product is CATRGVTGATLSTDTQYF.

In its sample, this clone was seen many times. Other DNA sequences in this specimen translate into the identical CDR3. This chain connects TRBV4-3 to TRBJ2-6; D not resolved. The germline gives CDR1 LGHNA, CDR2 YSLEER. Trimming took 0 bases from V and 0 from J, leaving 3 bases between them. The CDR3 consists of 15 residues. For the CDR3, the DNA is TGCGCCAGCAGCCAAGATCCCTCTGGGGCCAACGTCCTGACTTTC. Its translation is CASSQDPSGANVLTF.

The genes are TRBV5-5 and TRBJ2-7; tentatively, D is TRBD1 (5 bases). Germline CDR1 is SGHKS and CDR2 is YYEKEE (reference sequence). V was cut by 1 base and J by 2 bases, with 13 bases left in between. The CDR3 runs to 15 residues. The CDR3 DNA is TGTGCCAGCAGCTTGCGACAGATTCCCCCCTACGAGCAGTACTTC. It yields the protein CASSLRQIPPYEQYF.